This T cell receptor (beta chain) appears in the sequencing data of a study of blood T cell repertoires in COVID-19. Study as a whole: The analysed material was cDNA or gDNA that came from T cells, B-cell-depleted T cells, or PBMCs.

How the authors handled the data: The authors estimated nucleated cell counts from reference gene primer amplification. The repertoire was sequenced with immunoSEQ multiplex PCR; TCRdb's copy has only in-frame clones and lacks some. V and J calls plus clone size are reproduced from that table; the DNA served to infer D and trimming. Here the sample spans under 150,000 clones, 70% to 90% being singletons. Sequenced: peripheral blood. The TCR comes from a woman between 65 and 79 years old who had recovered from COVID-19.

The CDR3 DNA reads TGTGCCAGCCGGGACGGGGGAGAGCAGTACTTC. Amino acids: CASRDGGEQYF. The chain couples TRBV2 to TRBJ2-7; D may be TRBD2 (6 bases). Germline CDR1 is SNHLY and CDR2 is FYNNEI. The ends were cut back, 8 bases at V and 7 bases at J, with 12 bases in the middle. The CDR3 length is 11 residues.